This entry lists 16 T cell receptor beta chains sequenced from one sample in a study of regulatory T cells in long-lasting Graves disease. The time point was: newly diagnosed GD, antithyroid drugs for less than 3 months. PBMCs were the source of the RNA used for TCR sequencing. Through Arm-PCR of CDR3 regions and iRepertoire HTBI primers, TCR beta libraries were built. TCRdb used MiXCR to reprocess the multiplex PCR reads, holding one entry per CDR3 protein. The sample shows some 370,000 distinct CDR3 sequences, 10% to 15% of them seen only once. The same sample was also used in a study of T cells in Graves' hyperthyroidism and ophthalmopathy.

Specimen: peripheral blood mononuclear cells (PBMCs), collected at new diagnosis, from a patient treated with antithyroid drugs. The receptor source for this set is a woman younger than 35 with Graves disease.

Ten or more counts support this clonotype. This sequence joins TRBV20-1 and TRBJ1-4; D uncertain. Trimming took 3 bases from V and 0 from J, leaving 8 bases between them. The CDR3 has 14 residues. Germline V gives CDR1 DFQATT, CDR2 SNEGSKA (reference sequence). DNA of the CDR3: TGCAGTGCTAGCATGGATGCAACTAATGAAAAACTGTTTTTT. It is translated as CSASMDATNEKLFF.

This clonotype was seen ten or more times. The rearrangement joins TRBV11-2 to TRBJ2-1; 8 nucleotides match TRBD2. With V trimmed by 3 bases and J by 4 bases, 5 bases remained unmatched. The CDR3 has 15 amino acids. Germline V CDR1 and CDR2: SGHAT, FQNNGV. CDR3 in DNA: TGTGCCAGCAGCTTCTTAGCGGGACCTTACAATGAGCAGTTCTTC. It yields the protein CASSFLAGPYNEQFF.

The V gene is TRBV19, the J gene TRBJ2-4; a weak D match, TRBD1 (5 bases). The CDR3 length is 15 residues. Per the germline V gene, CDR1 is LNHDA and CDR2 is SQIVND (reference sequence). Trimming took off 6 bases at V and 1 base at J, with 13 bases between the two ends. CDR3 sequence reads: CASRSTYRAKNIQYF. The CDR3, as DNA: TGTGCCAGTAGATCCACGTACAGGGCCAAAAACATTCAGTACTTC.

This clonotype showed up many times. This chain links TRBV28 with TRBJ2-7; D is perhaps TRBD1 (6 bases). The CDR3 loop spans 14 amino acids. Germline V gene lookup returns CDR1 MDHEN and CDR2 SYDVKM. Trimming pared 3 bases from V and 3 bases from J, leaving 12 bases between. In DNA, the CDR3 is TGTGCCAGCAGTTTGTCAGGGGCGCTCTACGAGCAGTACTTC. Its protein product is CASSLSGALYEQYF.

The chain recombines TRBV15 with TRBJ2-3; the D is unclear. V lost 3 bases, J lost 0 bases, and 13 bases lay in between. CDR1 and CDR2 from the germline V gene are LNHNV and YYDKDF (reference sequence). This CDR3 region has 16 residues. The CDR3 sequence is CATSRVRAWSTDTQYF. CDR3 coding DNA: TGTGCCACCAGCAGGGTAAGGGCGTGGAGCACAGATACGCAGTATTTT.

This clonotype was seen repeatedly, ten times or more. The J gene is TRBJ2-3, the V gene TRBV7-2; 7 positions agree with TRBD1. This CDR3 contains 13 residues. The germline CDR1 and CDR2 sequences are SGHTA and FQGNSA. The V and J ends lost 5 bases and 6 bases, in that order; junction bases with no gene match: 5. This CDR3 is CASSRDRADTQYF. The CDR3 DNA reads as TGTGCCAGCAGCCGAGACAGGGCGGATACGCAGTATTTT.

A few counts support this clonotype. The chain employs TRBV7-2 and TRBJ1-2; 12 nucleotides match TRBD1. This CDR3 has 14 amino acids. With V trimmed by 5 bases and J by 7 bases, 5 bases remained unmatched. Germline assignment: CDR1 SGHTA and CDR2 FQGNSA. In DNA form, the CDR3 reads TGTGCCAGCAGCCTCGGGACAGGGGGCCTTGGCTACACCTTC. Translation gives CASSLGTGGLGYTF.

The rearrangement uses TRBV27 and TRBJ1-2; 7 positions agree with TRBD1. CDR1 MNHEY and CDR2 SMNVEV come from the germline V gene (reference sequence). The junction had 9 bases not matched to a gene; V was cut back by 7 bases and J by 7 bases. The CDR3 spans 13 residues. The CDR3 DNA is TGTGCCAGCACCCCCGACAGGGCTACTGGCTACACCTTC. Protein product: CASTPDRATGYTF.

The V and J genes are TRBV20-1 and TRBJ2-7; 10 nucleotides line up with TRBD2. In germline, CDR1 is DFQATT, CDR2 SNEGSKA (reference sequence). The CDR3 contains 15 residues. Unmatched junction bases numbered 6, after V lost 2 bases and J lost 2 bases. In DNA, the CDR3 is TGCAGTGCTAGAAGTAGCGGGAGGACTACCTACGAGCAGTACTTC. It encodes CSARSSGRTTYEQYF.

This clonotype has at least ten counts. V usage is TRBV5-1 and J usage is TRBJ1-4, with a weak D call TRBD1 (6 bases). CDR3 length: 15 amino acids. Trimming pared 6 bases from V and 4 bases from J, leaving 16 bases between. The V gene's germline CDR1 is SGHRS and CDR2 YFSETQ. The CDR3 sequence is CASKLGAQDNEKLFF. CDR3 bases: TGCGCCAGCAAGTTGGGGGCGCAGGATAATGAAAAACTGTTTTTT.

This clonotype was seen once. This may be a read error: a much more frequent sequence differs by one nucleotide. The rearrangement links TRBV15 to TRBJ2-1, with D unresolved. Germline CDR1 reads LNHNV; CDR2 reads YYDKDF (reference sequence). The CDR3 sequence is 14 residues long. DNA for the CDR3: TGTGTCACCAGCAGACGGTCTACTTACAATGAGCAGTTCTTC. Residues: CVTSRRSTYNEQFF.

This clonotype was seen a handful of times. The chain recombines TRBV20-1 with TRBJ1-5; D remains unclear. The V end was cut by 5 bases, the J end by 4 bases, with 9 bases between. The CDR3 loop spans 12 amino acids. Germline CDR1 is DFQATT and CDR2 is SNEGSKA (reference sequence). The CDR3 protein is CSAGRVNQPQHF. DNA of the CDR3: TGCAGTGCTGGGAGGGTAAATCAGCCCCAGCATTTT.

A few counts support this clonotype. This rearrangement joins TRBV9 to TRBJ2-7; maybe TRBD2 (7 bases). The CDR3 is made up of 15 amino acids. Trimming removed 0 bases from V and 3 bases from J, with 13 bases in between. Germline V gene sequence: CDR1 SGDLS, CDR2 YYNGEE. DNA for the CDR3: TGTGCCAGCAGCGTAGATGGGGGGGCCCGCTACGAGCAGTACTTC. Protein: CASSVDGGARYEQYF.

This clonotype was recorded at least ten times. The CDR3 sequence: CASSLAPAGPTQPQHF. The CDR3 DNA reads as TGTGCCAGCAGCTTGGCCCCAGCAGGCCCAACTCAGCCCCAGCATTTT. This chain uses TRBV5-5 with TRBJ1-5; D remains unclear. CDR3 length equals 16 residues. Germline V lookup: CDR1 SGHKS, CDR2 YYEKEE (reference sequence). Trimming pared 0 bases from V and 6 bases from J, leaving 16 bases between.

CDR3 region: CASRRQQGVSRYEQFF. The CDR3 nucleotides read TGCGCCAGCAGACGGCAACAGGGGGTTAGCCGCTATGAGCAGTTCTTC. This chain joins TRBV5-1 and TRBJ2-1; 8 bases map to TRBD1. The CDR3 has 16 residues. CDR1 and CDR2 from the germline V gene are SGHRS and YFSETQ. After removal of 5 bases from V and 8 bases from J, the junction contained 15 bases not matched to a gene.

This clonotype was recorded at least ten times. V is TRBV15 and J is TRBJ2-3; 8 bases agree with TRBD1. CDR3 size: 16 residues. Looked up from germline, CDR1 is LNHNV and CDR2 is YYDKDF (reference sequence). The ends lost 2 bases at V and 1 base at J; junction bases unmatched: 5. CDR3 amino acids: CATSRYRGSRTDTQYF. CDR3 sequence (DNA): TGTGCCACCAGCAGATACAGGGGGAGTCGCACAGATACGCAGTATTTT.